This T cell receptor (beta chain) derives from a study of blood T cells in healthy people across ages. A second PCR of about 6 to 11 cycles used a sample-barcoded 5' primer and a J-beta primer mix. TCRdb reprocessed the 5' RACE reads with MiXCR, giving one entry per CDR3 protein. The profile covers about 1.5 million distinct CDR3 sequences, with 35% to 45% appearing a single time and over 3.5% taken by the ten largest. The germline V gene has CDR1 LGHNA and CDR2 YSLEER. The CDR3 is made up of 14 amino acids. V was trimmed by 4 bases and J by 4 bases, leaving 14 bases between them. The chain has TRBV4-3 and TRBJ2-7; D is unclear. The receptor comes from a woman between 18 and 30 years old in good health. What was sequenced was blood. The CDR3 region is CASSPDRSGYEQYF. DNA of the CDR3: TGCGCCAGCAGCCCGGATAGGAGTGGGTACGAGCAGTACTTC.